The 16 T cell receptor beta chains reported below all come from one sample, sequenced in a study of cytomegalovirus exposure and HLA in healthy donors. Primers: 60 Vbeta forward and 13 Jbeta reverse. Sequenced by immunoSEQ multiplex PCR; TCRdb stores in-frame clones only, minus some. The data show roughly 150,000 clones, with more than 60% seen just once and 10% held by the top ten. What was sequenced was PBMCs. Receptors were obtained from a young man in good health and CMV-seropositive.

This chain uses TRBV10-1 with TRBJ2-7; 7 nucleotides align to TRBD1. The V gene's germline CDR1 is WNHNN and CDR2 SYGVQD (reference sequence). This CDR3 spans 16 amino acids. Trimming at V came to 5 bases and at J to 3 bases, leaving 13 bases not matched to a gene. For the CDR3, the DNA is TGCGCCAGCAGTTCCTACGCCGGGACAGCTGTCTACGAGCAGTACTTC. Its protein product is CASSSYAGTAVYEQYF.

Turning to this clone: Within the sample, other DNA sequences also encode this same CDR3. The CDR3 region is CASSLVAADTGELFF. Here the CDR3 DNA reads TGCGCCAGCAGCTTGGTGGCTGCTGACACCGGGGAGCTGTTTTTT. The J gene is TRBJ2-2, the V gene TRBV5-1; no clear D gene. V was pared by 0 bases and J by 3 bases, with 9 bases between. Germline CDR1 is SGHRS and CDR2 is YFSETQ. The CDR3 totals 15 residues.

In DNA, the CDR3 is TGTGCCAGTAGGGACAACTCCTACGAGCAGTACTTC. Translation: CASRDNSYEQYF. The chain is built from TRBV27 and TRBJ2-7; TRBD1 is a possible D gene (6 bases). CDR3 length: 12 amino acids. Germline-derived CDR1 and CDR2 are MNHEY and SMNVEV (reference sequence). Trimming removed 9 bases at V and 0 bases at J, with 9 bases between.

The chain uses TRBV5-1 and TRBJ2-3, with D perhaps matching TRBD1 (5 bases). The CDR3 contains 14 residues. V shed 5 bases and J shed 2 bases, with 12 bases lying between them. Germline V gene lookup returns CDR1 SGHRS and CDR2 YFSETQ. The CDR3 DNA is TGCGCCAGCAGTTTTAGACAGCCCACAGATACGCAGTATTTT. Residues: CASSFRQPTDTQYF.

This sequence joins TRBV10-2 and TRBJ2-2; TRBD1 matches at 8 bases. CDR1 and CDR2 (germline): WSHSY, SAAADI. With 10 bases clipped from V and 2 bases from J, the junction kept 12 bases outside the gene matches. The CDR3 totals 16 residues. Written as DNA, the CDR3 is TGCGCCACCCTCTCAAGACAGGGGATCAACACCGGGGAGCTGTTTTTT. Translating it yields CATLSRQGINTGELFF.

The rearrangement uses TRBV4-1 and TRBJ2-7; 11 bases match TRBD2. Losses at the gene ends were 4 bases for V and 0 bases for J; bases not matched to a gene: 20. The CDR3 is made up of 21 amino acids. Germline V gives CDR1 MGHRA, CDR2 YSYEKL. The chain's CDR3 is CASSRKTDRPGLAGISYEQYF. The CDR3 DNA follows: TGCGCCAGCAGCCGAAAGACTGATCGGCCAGGACTAGCGGGTATCTCCTACGAGCAGTACTTC.

This clone was seen just once. The chain carries TRBV6-5 and TRBJ2-3, with D unclear. CDR1 is MNHEY and CDR2 is SVGAGI in the germline V gene. The CDR3 has 14 residues. V gave up 6 bases and J gave up 4 bases, with 14 bases separating them. The CDR3 nucleotides read TGTGCCAGCAGAATCTATCAGACTGCAGATACGCAGTATTTT. Translation gives CASRIYQTADTQYF.

This chain links TRBV5-1 with TRBJ1-5; the D gene is possibly TRBD1 (6 bases). Looked up from germline, CDR1 is SGHRS and CDR2 is YFSETQ. The CDR3 is made up of 15 amino acids. V was clipped by 4 bases and J by 0 bases, with 11 bases between them. In DNA form, the CDR3 reads TGCGCCAGCAGCCCAACGGACAGTAGCAATCAGCCCCAGCATTTT. Translated, it gives CASSPTDSSNQPQHF. Combining the CDR3 with reference TRBV5-1 and TRBJ1-5 gives the whole variable domain KAGVTQTPRYLIKTRGQQVTLSCSPISGHRSVSWYQQTPGQGLQFLFEYFSETQRNKGNFPGRFSGRQFSNSRSEMNVSTLELGDSALYLCASSPTDSSNQPQHFGDGTRLSIL.

V usage is TRBV30 and J usage is TRBJ1-4, with D hard to call. The V gene's germline CDR1 is GTSNPN and CDR2 SVGIG (reference sequence). V lost 3 bases, J lost 7 bases, and 18 bases lay in between. This CDR3 contains 15 residues. The CDR3 spells CAWRIAGTGTEKLFF. Here the CDR3 DNA reads TGTGCCTGGAGAATCGCGGGAACGGGAACTGAAAAACTGTTTTTT.

This CDR3 reads CSVTRGLDTEAFF. The DNA of the CDR3 is TGCAGCGTGACGCGGGGGCTCGACACTGAAGCTTTCTTT. This chain links TRBV29-1 with TRBJ1-1, with D possibly TRBD1 on 6 matching bases. Trimming removed 6 bases at V and 3 bases at J, with 14 bases between. Germline values: CDR1 SQVTM, CDR2 ANQGSEA. There are 13 residues in the CDR3.

This clone was picked up one time. This sequence joins TRBV28 and TRBJ2-6, with 7 positions matching TRBD1. Germline V gives CDR1 MDHEN, CDR2 SYDVKM. This CDR3 is 13 amino acids long. Germline trimming cut 8 bases from V and 5 bases from J; bases unmatched to any gene: 3. The CDR3 spells CASLGQWANVLTF. The CDR3 DNA sequence: TGTGCCAGCTTGGGACAGTGGGCCAACGTCCTGACTTTC.

The chain combines TRBV5-5 with TRBJ2-3; TRBD2 aligns across 7 bases. Germline values: CDR1 SGHKS, CDR2 YYEKEE (reference sequence). V shed 1 base, J shed 7 bases, and the junction held 6 bases outside the gene matches. The CDR3 sequence is 14 residues long. CDR3 DNA: TGTGCCAGCAGCTTGCCGGCGGGGGTAAATACGCAGTATTTT. Its protein is CASSLPAGVNTQYF.

This clone was detected only a few times. This chain connects TRBV2 to TRBJ1-3, with TRBD1 as a possible D gene (5 bases). The CDR3 totals 14 residues. V was shortened by 5 bases and J by 0 bases, with 8 bases between the two germline ends. Germline V gene data show CDR1 as SNHLY and CDR2 as FYNNEI. The DNA of the CDR3 is TGTGCCAGCAGTCCAGGGTTCTCTGGAAACACCATATATTTT. Amino acids: CASSPGFSGNTIYF.

This chain links TRBV28 with TRBJ1-1; D is possibly TRBD1 (5 bases). The CDR3 is made up of 15 amino acids. The V end lost 3 bases, the J end lost 5 bases, and 16 bases lay between the germline ends. The V gene's germline CDR1 is MDHEN and CDR2 SYDVKM. Here the CDR3 reads CASSLGGGGRTEAFF. CDR3 sequence (DNA): TGTGCCAGCAGTTTGGGCGGGGGTGGTCGGACTGAAGCTTTCTTT.

The rearrangement joins TRBV5-1 to TRBJ2-5; 9 bases map to TRBD2. Germline CDR1 and CDR2: SGHRS and YFSETQ. This CDR3 spans 15 amino acids. Unmatched junction bases numbered 9, after V lost 4 bases and J lost 5 bases. CDR3 coding DNA: TGCGCCAGCAGCCTCGGACTAGCGAGGGATGAGACCCAGTACTTC. It codes for CASSLGLARDETQYF.

This clone was detected only a few times. The V call is TRBV28, the J call TRBJ2-3; 7 bases are shared with TRBD2. This CDR3 has 17 residues. V shed 5 bases, J shed 1 base, and the junction held 12 bases outside the gene matches. Germline lookup yields CDR1 MDHEN and CDR2 SYDVKM. In DNA form, the CDR3 reads TGTGCCAGCAGTGGGGCAGGGAGGGGCGCGGGCACAGATACGCAGTATTTT. This gives the protein CASSGAGRGAGTDTQYF. Combining the CDR3 with reference TRBV28 and TRBJ2-3 gives the whole variable domain DVKVTQSSRYLVKRTGEKVFLECVQDMDHENMFWYRQDPGLGLRLIYFSYDVKMKEKGDIPEGYSVSREKKERFSLILESASTNQTSMYLCASSGAGRGAGTDTQYFGPGTRLTVL.